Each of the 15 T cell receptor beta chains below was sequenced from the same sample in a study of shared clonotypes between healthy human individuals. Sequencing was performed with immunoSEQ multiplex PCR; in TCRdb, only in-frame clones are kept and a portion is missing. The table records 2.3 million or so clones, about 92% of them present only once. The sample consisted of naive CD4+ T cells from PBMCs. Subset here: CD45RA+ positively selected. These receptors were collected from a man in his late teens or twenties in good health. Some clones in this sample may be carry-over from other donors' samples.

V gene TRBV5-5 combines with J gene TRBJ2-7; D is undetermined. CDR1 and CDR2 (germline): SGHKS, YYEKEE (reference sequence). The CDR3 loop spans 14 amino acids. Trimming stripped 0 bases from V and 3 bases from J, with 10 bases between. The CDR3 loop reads CASSLDRSFYEQYF. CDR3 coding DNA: TGTGCCAGCAGCTTGGACAGATCTTTCTACGAGCAGTACTTC.

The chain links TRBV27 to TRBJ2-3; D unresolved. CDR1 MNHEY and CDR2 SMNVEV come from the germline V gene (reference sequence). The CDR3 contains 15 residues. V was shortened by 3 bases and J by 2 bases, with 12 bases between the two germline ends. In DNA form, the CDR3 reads TGTGCCAGCAGTTTCTCTCTCGGCCTCACAGATACGCAGTATTTT. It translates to CASSFSLGLTDTQYF.

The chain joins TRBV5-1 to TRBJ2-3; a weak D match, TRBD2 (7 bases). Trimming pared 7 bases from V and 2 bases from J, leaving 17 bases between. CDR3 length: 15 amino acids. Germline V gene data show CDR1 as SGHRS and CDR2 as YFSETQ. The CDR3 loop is CASYYGGQVTDTQYF. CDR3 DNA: TGCGCCAGCTACTACGGGGGGCAAGTCACAGATACGCAGTATTTT.

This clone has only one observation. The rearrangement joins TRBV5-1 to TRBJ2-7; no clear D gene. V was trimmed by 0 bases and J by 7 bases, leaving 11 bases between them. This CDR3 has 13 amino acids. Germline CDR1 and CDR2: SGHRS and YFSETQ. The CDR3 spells CASSLGTSSEQYF. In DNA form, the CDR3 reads TGCGCCAGCAGCTTGGGCACTTCCTCGGAGCAGTACTTC. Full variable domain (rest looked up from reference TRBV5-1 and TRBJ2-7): KAGVTQTPRYLIKTRGQQVTLSCSPISGHRSVSWYQQTPGQGLQFLFEYFSETQRNKGNFPGRFSGRQFSNSRSEMNVSTLELGDSALYLCASSLGTSSEQYFGPGTRLTVT.

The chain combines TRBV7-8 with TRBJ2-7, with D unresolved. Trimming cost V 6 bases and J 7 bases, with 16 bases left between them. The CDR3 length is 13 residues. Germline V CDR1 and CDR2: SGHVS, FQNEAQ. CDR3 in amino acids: CASSPGLEKEQYF. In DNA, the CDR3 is TGTGCCAGCAGTCCGGGTCTCGAAAAGGAGCAGTACTTC.

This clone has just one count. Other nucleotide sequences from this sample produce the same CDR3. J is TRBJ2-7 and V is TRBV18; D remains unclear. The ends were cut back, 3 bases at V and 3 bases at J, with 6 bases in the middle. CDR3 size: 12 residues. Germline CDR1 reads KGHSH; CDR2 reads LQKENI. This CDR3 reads CASSPRHYEQYF. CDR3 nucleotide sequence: TGTGCCAGCTCACCCCGACACTACGAGCAGTACTTC.

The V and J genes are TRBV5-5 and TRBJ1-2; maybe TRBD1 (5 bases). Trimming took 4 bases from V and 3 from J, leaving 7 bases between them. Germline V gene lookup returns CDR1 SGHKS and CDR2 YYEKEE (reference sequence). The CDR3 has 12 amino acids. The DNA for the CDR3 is TGTGCCAGCAGCGCAGGGTACTATGGCTACACCTTC. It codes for CASSAGYYGYTF.

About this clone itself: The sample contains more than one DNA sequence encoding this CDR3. In DNA, the CDR3 is TGTGCCAGTAGTATAGGGGGGAGCTCTGGAAACACCATATATTTT. As protein: CASSIGGSSGNTIYF. The chain has TRBV19 and TRBJ1-3; TRBD1 might be the D (5 bases). The CDR3 runs to 15 residues. Trimming stripped 1 base from V and 0 bases from J, with 7 bases between. From germline, CDR1 is LNHDA and CDR2 SQIVND (reference sequence).

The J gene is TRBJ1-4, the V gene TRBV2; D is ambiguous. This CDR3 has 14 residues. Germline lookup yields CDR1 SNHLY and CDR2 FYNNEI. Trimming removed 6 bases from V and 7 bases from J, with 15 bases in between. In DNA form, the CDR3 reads TGTGCCAGCAGCCAAACGCGGACGGCTGAAAAACTGTTTTTT. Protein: CASSQTRTAEKLFF.

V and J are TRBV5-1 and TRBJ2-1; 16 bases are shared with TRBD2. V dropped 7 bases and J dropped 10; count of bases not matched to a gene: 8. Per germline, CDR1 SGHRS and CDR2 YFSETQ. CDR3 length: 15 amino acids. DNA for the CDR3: TGCGCCAGCGGGGGACTAGCGGGAGGGGTCTTCGAGCAGTTCTTC. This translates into CASGGLAGGVFEQFF.

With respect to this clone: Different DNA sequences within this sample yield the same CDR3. The CDR3 region is CASSVGDRGSGANVLTF. The CDR3 nucleotides are TGTGCCAGCAGCGTAGGGGACAGGGGCTCTGGGGCCAACGTCCTGACTTTC. The rearrangement joins TRBV9 to TRBJ2-6; 10 bases are shared with TRBD1. The CDR3 runs to 17 residues. V was clipped by 0 bases and J by 0 bases; unmatched bases: 0. Germline CDR1 reads SGDLS; CDR2 reads YYNGEE.

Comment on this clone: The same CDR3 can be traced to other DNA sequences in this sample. DNA of the CDR3: TGTGCCAGCTCCCCGGGGGGGCAGGAGACCCAGTACTTC. Translated: CASSPGGQETQYF. The rearrangement uses TRBV18 and TRBJ2-5; 8 nucleotides match TRBD2. This CDR3 is 13 amino acids long. Germline values: CDR1 KGHSH, CDR2 LQKENI. J was trimmed by 5 bases and V by 6 bases; bases with no gene match: 5.

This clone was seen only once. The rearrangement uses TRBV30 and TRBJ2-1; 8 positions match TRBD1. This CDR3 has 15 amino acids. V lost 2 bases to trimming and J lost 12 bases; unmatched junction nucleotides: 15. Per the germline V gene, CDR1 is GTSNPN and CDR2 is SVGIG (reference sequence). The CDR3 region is CAWSFFTGTGARQFF. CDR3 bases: TGTGCCTGGAGTTTTTTTACCGGGACAGGAGCTCGGCAGTTCTTC.

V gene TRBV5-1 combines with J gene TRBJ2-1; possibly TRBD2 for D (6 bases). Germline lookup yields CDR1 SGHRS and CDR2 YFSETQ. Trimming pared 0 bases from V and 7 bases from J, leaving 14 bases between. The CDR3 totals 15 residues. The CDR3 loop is CASSLGSSVRNEQFF. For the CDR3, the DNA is TGCGCCAGCAGCTTGGGATCTAGCGTGAGAAATGAGCAGTTCTTC.

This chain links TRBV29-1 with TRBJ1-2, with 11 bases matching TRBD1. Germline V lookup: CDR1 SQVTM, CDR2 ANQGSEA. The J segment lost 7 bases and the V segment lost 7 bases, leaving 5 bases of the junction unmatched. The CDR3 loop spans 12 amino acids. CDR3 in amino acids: CSAGQGAVGYTF. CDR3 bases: TGCAGCGCAGGACAGGGGGCGGTTGGCTACACCTTC.